Included here is one T cell receptor (beta chain) sequence, with context. Its antigen remains unidentified. The sample is drawn from a study of T cell repertoires in cytomegalovirus infection. TCRdb processed the reads anew with MiXCR; each CDR3 protein has one entry. The repertoire holds approximately 73,000 distinct CDR3 sequences, with around 40% as singletons. CDR1 SEHNR and CDR2 FQNEAQ come from the germline V gene (reference sequence). Trimming took off 6 bases at V and 1 base at J, with 17 bases between the two ends. CDR3 length: 16 amino acids. This chain connects TRBV7-9 to TRBJ2-3, with D possibly matching TRBD2 (7 bases). The sequence was collected from a human donor in good health (CMV status not recorded). Some clones in this sample may be carry-over from other donors' samples. The starting material was CD8+ T cells from cultured PBMCs, obtained from culture after CMV antigen stimulation. Written as DNA, the CDR3 is TGTGCCAGCAGTGTTGGGGGGGCTTACGGCACAGATACGCAGTATTTT. This sequence encodes CASSVGGAYGTDTQYF.